The 4 T cell receptor beta chains given below trace back to one sample, sequenced in a study of Graves' ophthalmopathy and Graves' hyperthyroidism. Amplified TCR beta CDR3 regions were obtained using RNA transcripts as template. Investigators did first-round RT-PCR with HTBI primers, then second-round multiplex PCR. Each CDR3 protein gets one entry after TCRdb re-called the multiplex PCR reads with MiXCR. The sample has about 740,000 distinct CDR3 sequences; approximately 40% are singletons. The specimen was peripheral blood. All receptors derive from an adult man with Graves' ophthalmopathy.

This clonotype has at least ten counts. The V and J genes are TRBV29-1 and TRBJ1-1, with a tentative D call TRBD1 (5 bases). The germline V and J ends were trimmed by 1 base and 10 bases, with 13 bases remaining between them. CDR3 length equals 12 residues. The germline gives CDR1 SQVTM, CDR2 ANQGSEA. The CDR3 DNA reads as TGCAGCGTTGAAGTGGGCGGGGGATTAGCTTTCTTT. This sequence encodes CSVEVGGGLAFF.

This clonotype has more than one count but fewer than ten. V is TRBV12-3 or TRBV12-4 and J is TRBJ2-5, with 9 bases matching TRBD2. The J call could be wrong; TRBJ2-7 is a better fit for the DNA end. This CDR3 region has 14 residues. CDR3 bases: TGTGCCAGCAGTTCTAGCGGGGTCTTCTACGAGCAGTACTTC. Encoded protein: CASSSSGVFYEQYF.

This clonotype was counted ten times or more. V usage is TRBV7-9 and J usage is TRBJ1-2; tentatively, D is TRBD1 (5 bases). The V end was cut by 5 bases, the J end by 0 bases, with 10 bases between. Germline loops: CDR1 SEHNR, CDR2 FQNEAQ (reference sequence). The CDR3 runs to 14 residues. The chain's CDR3 is CASSRRDPNYGYTF. DNA of the CDR3: TGTGCCAGCAGCCGCAGGGACCCTAACTATGGCTACACCTTC.

This clonotype has more than one count but fewer than ten. V and J are TRBV12-3 or TRBV12-4 and TRBJ2-5; D unclear. This CDR3 has 14 residues. V gave up 0 bases and J gave up 4 bases, with 9 bases separating them. DNA of the CDR3: TGTGCCAGCAGTTTAGCTAGTGGACCAGAGACCCAGTACTTC. It specifies CASSLASGPETQYF.